This TCR beta chain came from a study of Ad26.COV2.S vaccination and SARS-CoV-2 variants (dated by TCRdb to the early 2020s). Context from the whole study: TCRbeta repertoire sequencing served as the tool for gauging how specific and how broad the SARS-CoV-2-reactive T cell receptors were following Ad26.COV2.S vaccination. A total of around 32 samples were included in the TCR-sequenced set, comprising some 20 Ad26.COV2.S vaccine recipients, 5 placebo recipients and 8 SARS-CoV-2 convalescent individuals.

Explained via the paper, the time point label denotes: individuals recovered from natural SARS-CoV-2 infection. Spanning cysteine to phenylalanine, the CDR3 consists of 15 amino acids. This entry keeps only the CDR3 DNA: 45 bases, framed from base 1. Relative to germline, V is missing 4 bases and J is missing 3 bases, with 4 bases of the junction outside any gene match. CDR1 and CDR2 were assigned from the germline V gene (reference sequence) as MNHEY and SMNVEV. A remark on this clone: No cognate antigen has been identified for it. Base quality data are lacking; no much larger clone is found one base away.

The immunoSEQ Assay was the method used to sequence TCRbeta CDR3 regions. After extraction, genomic DNA underwent amplification by bias-controlled multiplex PCR, followed by high-throughput sequencing. Concerning the study's data processing: To quantify the absolute abundance of every unique TCRbeta CDR3 region, sequences were collapsed and filtered. T cell fraction was estimated by normalizing TCRbeta template counts to usable DNA, with usable DNA measured through amplification of reference genes found in all nucleated cells. Repertoire TCRs were annotated as SARS-CoV-2-specific when V gene, CDR3 amino acid sequence and J gene were exactly matched to a known reactive TCR set. The reference SARS-CoV-2 TCR set came from MIRA and was filtered for enrichment in COVID-19-positive ImmuneCODE repertoires, removing public or cross-reactive TCRs. Using the MIRA antigens, annotated TCRs were further analysed by specific ORF or by position within an ORF. Breadth was defined as the number of annotated unique rearrangements divided by the total number of unique productive rearrangements, and depth was defined as the summed frequency of the annotated unique rearrangements. Group comparisons of TCR breadth used two-sided Wilcoxon rank-sum tests. TCRdb re-hosts the immuneACCESS table, in-frame sequences only. Its copies lack some clones; in the studies checked, an unresolved V gene accounts for under half of them, and the cause for the rest is not known. The DNA gave D and trimming, while V, J and clone size come from that table. This sample comprises about 87,000 clones, approximately 86% of them detected only once. The top ten clones comprise roughly 15% of the sample.

Study-level results and caveats: Comparable non-spike TCR breadth was observed between vaccine and placebo recipients, consistent with only spike being contained in the vaccine. Compared with placebo recipients, Ad26.COV2.S recipients showed higher spike-specific TCR breadth (P = 0.0014). It was noted by the authors that total T cell responses may have been underestimated by the TCR breadth and depth analyses. After vaccination, spike-specific CD8+ and CD4+ T cell responses were reported to show substantial breadth.

The TCR sequence derives from a human donor who had recovered from COVID-19. Material: peripheral blood, obtained after recovery from COVID-19. This chain is built from TRBV27 and TRBJ1-2, and TRBD1 aligns with 11 junction nucleotides. The CDR3 loop reads CASSSPGQGDYGYTF. The DNA sequence is TGTGCCAGCAGTTCGCCGGGACAGGGGGACTATGGCTACACCTTC.